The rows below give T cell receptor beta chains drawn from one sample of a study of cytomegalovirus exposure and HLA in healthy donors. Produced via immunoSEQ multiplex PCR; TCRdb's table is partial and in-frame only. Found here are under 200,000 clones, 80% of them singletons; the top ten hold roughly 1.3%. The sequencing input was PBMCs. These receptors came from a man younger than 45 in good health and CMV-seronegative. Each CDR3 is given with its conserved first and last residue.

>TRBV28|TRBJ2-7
CASSGQGPEQYF
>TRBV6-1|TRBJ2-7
CASRPGGSYEQYF
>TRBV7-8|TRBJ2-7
CASSDNRMNEPLFEYF
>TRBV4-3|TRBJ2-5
CASSQDSGGASETQYF
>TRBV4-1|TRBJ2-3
CASSQPLSTDTQYF
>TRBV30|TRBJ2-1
CAWSVTRTISYNEQFF
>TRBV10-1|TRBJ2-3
CASSEFALADSDTQYF
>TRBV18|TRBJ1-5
CASSPGLDQPQHF
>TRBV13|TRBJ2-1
CASGGGDYRSYNEQFF
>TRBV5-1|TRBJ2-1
CASSLGRGINEQFF
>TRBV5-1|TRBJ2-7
CASRGTSGTYEQYF
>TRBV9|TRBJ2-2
CASSVGQGATGELFF
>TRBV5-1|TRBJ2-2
CASSPTSRQGAAGELFF
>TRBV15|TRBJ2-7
CATSRGGSSYEQYF
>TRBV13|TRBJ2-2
CASSLGGTSENTGELFF
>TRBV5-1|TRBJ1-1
CASSLADRLNTEAFF
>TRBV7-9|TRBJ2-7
CASSLGTFYEQYF
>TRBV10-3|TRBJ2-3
CAISEFSGGGPSTQYF
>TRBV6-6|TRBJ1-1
CASIDRGTEAFF
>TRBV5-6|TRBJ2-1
CASSLTTLAGGYNEQFF
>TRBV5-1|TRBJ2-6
CASSPQSGANVLTF
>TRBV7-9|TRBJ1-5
CASSLETGRFTSNQPQHF
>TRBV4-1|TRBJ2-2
CASSPFGGTNTGELFF